The clone carrying this T cell receptor (beta chain) was recorded a few times. The antigen is not known. TCRdb re-analysed the RACE reads in MiXCR, keeping a single row per CDR3 protein. The table lists about 84,000 distinct CDR3 sequences, 10% to 11% of them singletons. The entry originates in a study of human T cells and chemical hapten exposure. Looking at the study overall: Throughout the roughly 26-week study, diphenylcyclopropenone was applied weekly to the patients' scalps. Whole-study results and caveats: After DPC sensitization, TCRs above 1 in 1000 frequency showed no change. Expanded TCRs clustered into significantly more large CDR3 similarity groups than controls, the analysis revealed.

CDR3 length equals 13 residues. Germline lookup yields CDR1 WSHSY and CDR2 SAAADI. Trimming took off 8 bases at V and 7 bases at J, with 17 bases between the two ends. Time point: patch test 3, about 24 weeks after DPC sensitization. The treatment denotes: therapeutic diphenylcyclopropenone sensitization with weekly scalp DPC. Whole blood that had not been fractionated was the source of extracted total RNA. The sample in question was whole blood, obtained in connection with sensitization to the hapten diphenylcyclopropenone (DPC). The chain employs TRBV10-2 and TRBJ2-5; D is unresolved. The TCR sequence derives from a woman aged 45 to 65 with alopecia areata. Some clones in this sample may be carry-over from other donors' samples. The CDR3 DNA sequence: TGCGCCAGCGGCATTGCCCGGGTGGGGACCCAGTACTTC. As protein: CASGIARVGTQYF.